The 26 T cell receptor beta chains below come from one sample, sequenced in a study of T cell changes during pregnancy in multiple sclerosis (dated by TCRdb to the late 2010s). Library prep was done by the immunoSEQ multiplex PCR assay. The table comes from immuneACCESS by way of TCRdb, which keeps in-frame sequences with V and J called. Part of the clones is missing from these tables; in studies checked, under half for an unresolved V gene and the rest for unknown reasons. The sample has approximately 40,000 clones on record, 89% of them singletons. 11% of the sample belongs to the ten largest clones. The sequences come from CD8+ T cells from peripheral blood mononuclear cells, collected in the third trimester of pregnancy. The receptor set was obtained from a female donor with multiple sclerosis, enrolled in a pregnancy study.

V gene TRBV6-5 combines with J gene TRBJ1-2; maybe TRBD1 (6 bases). The CDR3 sequence is 13 residues long. CDR1 is MNHEY, CDR2 SVGAGI, per germline. V dropped 6 bases and J dropped 7 bases, with 15 bases sitting between them. The CDR3 loop reads CASSTGGLAGYTF. CDR3 coding DNA: TGTGCCAGCAGCACCGGGGGGCTGGCTGGCTACACCTTC.

This clone was observed a single time. The genes are TRBV6-5 and TRBJ2-7; a possible D gene is TRBD1 (5 bases). The CDR3 sequence is 14 residues long. The V gene lost 2 bases and the J gene lost 3 bases, with 11 bases spanning the gap. Germline CDR1 MNHEY, CDR2 SVGAGI. CDR3 in amino acids: CASSYGTGNYEQYF. CDR3 bases: TGTGCCAGCAGTTACGGCACAGGTAACTACGAGCAGTACTTC.

The V call is TRBV5-6, the J call TRBJ2-7; possible D gene TRBD1, 6 bases. The V and J ends lost 4 bases and 0 bases respectively, with 11 bases between them. CDR3 size: 14 residues. CDR1 SGHDT and CDR2 YYEEEE come from the germline V gene. The CDR3 DNA reads as TGTGCCAGCAGCCAGGGGCAGGGCTCCTACGAGCAGTACTTC. As protein: CASSQGQGSYEQYF.

The chain recombines TRBV4-1 with TRBJ2-3, with no clear D. This CDR3 contains 13 residues. Germline-derived CDR1 and CDR2 are MGHRA and YSYEKL. With 1 base removed from V and 4 bases from J, the gap between germline ends came to 6 bases. CDR3 in amino acids: CASSQGSSDTQYF. The CDR3 nucleotides read TGCGCCAGCAGCCAAGGTAGCTCAGATACGCAGTATTTT.

The gene calls are TRBV7-9 and TRBJ2-3; the D gene is possibly TRBD2 (5 bases). The CDR3 covers 15 residues. Germline CDR1 is SEHNR and CDR2 is FQNEAQ (reference sequence). Trimming stripped 8 bases from V and 5 bases from J, with 20 bases between. This CDR3 is CASPSGESHIDTQYF. The CDR3 DNA reads as TGTGCCAGCCCGTCCGGGGAAAGTCATATAGATACGCAGTATTTT. The full variable domain, with the rest looked up from reference TRBV7-9 and TRBJ2-3, is DTGVSQNPRHKITKRGQNVTFRCDPISEHNRLYWYRQTLGQGPEFLTYFQNEAQLEKSRLLSDRFSAERPKGSFSTLEIQRTEQGDSAMYLCASPSGESHIDTQYFGPGTRLTVL.

The genes are TRBV6-1 and TRBJ2-3, with D maybe TRBD1 (6 bases). Germline values: CDR1 MNHNS, CDR2 SASEGT. V shed 3 bases and J shed 0 bases, with 10 bases lying between them. This CDR3 contains 15 residues. DNA of the CDR3: TGTGCCAGCAGTGAGATACAGGGAAGCACAGATACGCAGTATTTT. Translating gives CASSEIQGSTDTQYF.

This clone has a single count. The rearrangement links TRBV4-3 to TRBJ1-2; D may be TRBD1 (5 bases). Germline V gives CDR1 LGHNA, CDR2 YSLEER. The V end lost 0 bases, the J end lost 7 bases, and 21 bases lay between the germline ends. The CDR3 extends over 17 amino acids. CDR3 loop: CASSQDQKEQANGGYTF. The CDR3 coding sequence is TGCGCCAGCAGCCAAGATCAGAAGGAACAGGCTAACGGTGGCTACACCTTC.

The chain combines TRBV5-6 with TRBJ1-5; a possible D gene is TRBD1 (5 bases). The CDR3 sequence is 16 residues long. Germline lookup yields CDR1 SGHDT and CDR2 YYEEEE. V was pared by 4 bases and J by 9 bases, with 23 bases between. The CDR3 loop is CASSQSSVKHTGPQHF. The CDR3 DNA reads TGTGCCAGCAGCCAAAGTTCCGTCAAGCATACAGGGCCCCAGCATTTT. The entire variable domain, with the rest obtained from reference TRBV5-6 and TRBJ1-5, is as follows: DAGVTQSPTHLIKTRGQQVTLRCSPKSGHDTVSWYQQALGQGPQFIFQYYEEEERQRGNFPDRFSGHQFPNYSSELNVNALLLGDSALYLCASSQSSVKHTGPQHFGDGTRLSIL.

CDR3 sequence (DNA): TGTGCCAGTAGTGCAGCCGGGGGGGGGTCCTACGAGCAGTACTTC. Its translation is CASSAAGGGSYEQYF. The chain has TRBV19 and TRBJ2-7, with TRBD2 identical over 8 bases. Germline trimming cut 5 bases from V and 1 base from J; bases unmatched to any gene: 7. Germline CDR1 LNHDA, CDR2 SQIVND (reference sequence). This CDR3 is 15 amino acids long.

The chain combines TRBV4-3 with TRBJ2-2; D is ambiguous. The germline V gene has CDR1 LGHNA and CDR2 YSLEER. Trimming cost V 3 bases and J 5 bases, with 16 bases left between them. The CDR3 runs 16 residues. CDR3 in amino acids: CASSQETDVRTGELFF. CDR3 sequence (DNA): TGCGCCAGCAGCCAGGAGACCGATGTCCGAACCGGGGAGCTGTTTTTT.

This clone was observed once. The genes are TRBV4-2 and TRBJ1-1; D not resolved. CDR3 length: 15 amino acids. V was trimmed by 4 bases and J by 4 bases, leaving 16 bases between them. The germline gives CDR1 LGHNA, CDR2 YNFKEQ. CDR3 nucleotides: TGTGCCAGCAGCCCCCCGGGAGAGGGCTCCACTGAAGCTTTCTTT. Its translation: CASSPPGEGSTEAFF.

V is TRBV7-8 and J is TRBJ2-6; D remains ambiguous. The CDR3 is 15 residues long. Trimming shortened V by 5 bases and J by 0 bases, and 8 bases separated the two germline ends. Germline loops: CDR1 SGHVS, CDR2 FQNEAQ. The DNA of the CDR3 is TGTGCCAGCAGCCTCCCCTACTCTGGGGCCAACGTCCTGACTTTC. Translating it yields CASSLPYSGANVLTF. The whole variable domain, remainder taken from reference TRBV7-8 and TRBJ2-6, is GAGVSQSPRYKVAKRGQDVALRCDPISGHVSLFWYQQALGQGPEFLTYFQNEAQLDKSGLPSDRFFAERPEGSVSTLKIQRTQQEDSAVYLCASSLPYSGANVLTFGAGSRLTVL.

V gene TRBV7-6 combines with J gene TRBJ2-7; 12 nucleotides align to TRBD1. The CDR3 runs to 16 residues. Germline CDR1 SGHVS, CDR2 FNYEAQ. V lost 6 bases, J lost 6 bases, and 12 bases stayed unmatched. The CDR3 DNA sequence: TGTGCCAGCAGTCTTACCCCGGGACAGGGGGCCTCCGAGCAGTACTTC. This gives the protein CASSLTPGQGASEQYF.

The chain combines TRBV4-1 with TRBJ2-7; 9 bases fit TRBD1. The J segment lost 5 bases and the V segment lost 1 base, leaving 9 bases of the junction unmatched. Germline V gives CDR1 MGHRA, CDR2 YSYEKL. The CDR3 runs 16 residues. CDR3 bases: TGCGCCAGCAGCCAAGCTGGGACAGGGAGTGTGAACGAGCAGTACTTC. This codes for CASSQAGTGSVNEQYF.

The chain couples TRBV7-6 to TRBJ2-1; D is uncertain. CDR3 length equals 15 residues. Looked up from germline, CDR1 is SGHVS and CDR2 is FNYEAQ. Trimming shortened V by 1 base and J by 5 bases, and 12 bases separated the two germline ends. CDR3 in amino acids: CASSLEASVNNEQFF. The CDR3 nucleotides read TGTGCCAGCAGCTTAGAAGCCTCCGTCAACAATGAGCAGTTCTTC.

The chain joins TRBV6-5 to TRBJ2-1; TRBD2 might be the D (6 bases). Trimming took 8 bases from V and 4 from J, leaving 15 bases between them. Germline V gives CDR1 MNHEY, CDR2 SVGAGI. CDR3 length equals 14 residues. For the CDR3, the DNA is TGTGCCAGCGGAACGGGAGTTTCGTACAATGAGCAGTTCTTC. Residues: CASGTGVSYNEQFF.

The genes are TRBV27 and TRBJ1-1; 7 bases match TRBD1. V was clipped by 5 bases and J by 4 bases; unmatched bases: 7. Germline CDR1 is MNHEY and CDR2 is SMNVEV (reference sequence). CDR3 length: 14 amino acids. CDR3 nucleotide sequence: TGTGCCAGCAGTCTGAGACAGGGCTTCACTGAAGCTTTCTTT. Its translation is CASSLRQGFTEAFF.

This chain uses TRBV7-6 with TRBJ2-1; TRBD1 agrees at 9 bases. With V trimmed by 5 bases and J by 0 bases, 8 bases remained unmatched. Germline loops: CDR1 SGHVS, CDR2 FNYEAQ. The CDR3 extends over 17 amino acids. CDR3 region: CASSPPRDRASYNEQFF. The CDR3 coding sequence is TGTGCCAGCAGCCCCCCCCGGGACAGGGCCTCCTACAATGAGCAGTTCTTC.

This chain joins TRBV4-1 and TRBJ2-7; no definite D call. Trimming cost V 1 base and J 5 bases, with 9 bases left between them. Germline V gene sequence: CDR1 MGHRA, CDR2 YSYEKL. The CDR3 is 13 amino acids. CDR3 sequence: CASSQGYADEQYF. The CDR3 coding sequence is TGCGCCAGCAGCCAAGGTTATGCGGACGAGCAGTACTTC.

The chain employs TRBV7-2 and TRBJ1-2, with TRBD1 matching over 11 bases. Trimming took 5 bases from V and 10 from J; bases not matched to a gene: 9. CDR3 length: 14 amino acids. The V gene's germline CDR1 is SGHTA and CDR2 FQGNSA. The chain's CDR3 is CASSIARTGGSYTF. The CDR3 nucleotides read TGTGCCAGCAGCATCGCCAGGACAGGGGGCTCCTACACCTTC.

The V and J genes are TRBV5-4 and TRBJ1-1; TRBD1 is a possible D gene (5 bases). The germline V and J ends were trimmed by 5 bases and 5 bases, with 13 bases remaining between them. This CDR3 has 13 residues. CDR1 is SGHNT and CDR2 is YYREEE in the germline V gene (reference sequence). Written as DNA, the CDR3 is TGTGCCAGCAGTTCCCTCGGGGGTACTGAAGCTTTCTTT. As protein: CASSSLGGTEAFF.

The chain is built from TRBV9 and TRBJ2-7; a possible D gene is TRBD1 (5 bases). Germline V gene data show CDR1 as SGDLS and CDR2 as YYNGEE. V lost 0 bases and J lost 7, with 11 bases in between. This CDR3 has 13 amino acids. Written as DNA, the CDR3 is TGTGCCAGCAGCGTAGGGGCAGGGTGGGAGCAGTACTTC. Protein product: CASSVGAGWEQYF.

CDR3 loop: CASSPPGQGAFSYNEQFF. The CDR3, as DNA: TGTGCCAGCTCACCGCCGGGACAGGGGGCATTCTCCTACAATGAGCAGTTCTTC. V usage is TRBV18 and J usage is TRBJ2-1; 12 bases fit TRBD1. The CDR3 has 18 residues. The germline CDR1 and CDR2 sequences are KGHSH and LQKENI. Losses at the gene ends were 3 bases for V and 0 bases for J; bases not matched to a gene: 6.

This clone appeared a few times. V usage is TRBV27 and J usage is TRBJ1-2, with D uncertain. Trimming pared 4 bases from V and 6 bases from J, leaving 18 bases between. CDR1 and CDR2 from the germline V gene are MNHEY and SMNVEV (reference sequence). The CDR3 length is 15 residues. CDR3 amino acids: CASSSIPPGMNGYTF. The CDR3 DNA is TGTGCCAGCAGTTCCATTCCGCCAGGTATGAATGGCTACACCTTC.

This clone showed up just once. This chain uses TRBV18 with TRBJ2-7; no firm D call. The CDR3 extends over 11 amino acids. Trimming cost V 6 bases and J 4 bases, with 7 bases left between them. Germline values: CDR1 KGHSH, CDR2 LQKENI. The CDR3 sequence: CASSLGYEQYF. The DNA for the CDR3 is TGTGCCAGCTCCCTCGGGTACGAGCAGTACTTC.

This clone was counted once. This rearrangement joins TRBV19 to TRBJ1-1; D may be TRBD1 (6 bases). Germline V gives CDR1 LNHDA, CDR2 SQIVND (reference sequence). The CDR3 length is 17 residues. Trimming took off 6 bases at V and 0 bases at J, with 20 bases between the two ends. CDR3 bases: TGTGCCAGTAGCCTATGGACAGCTTTCCTCATGAACACTGAAGCTTTCTTT. This translates into CASSLWTAFLMNTEAFF.